The rows below give T cell receptor beta chains drawn from one sample of a study of T cells in narcolepsy. Produced via immunoSEQ multiplex PCR; TCRdb's table is partial and in-frame only. The sample lists tens of thousands of clones, approximately 84% occurring once. The sample was CD45RA- memory CD4+ T cells from PBMCs. The source of these receptors is a human donor with narcolepsy. Both conserved end residues are part of each CDR3. The D gene is left open where the match is weak. Not all rows give a size; the values are once, few, many and, for expanded clones, a class.

D gene	clone size	J gene	V gene	CDR3 protein	CDR3 DNA
.	.	TRBJ2-4	TRBV6-6	CASSPQGQNIQYF	TGTGCCAGCAGTCCACAGGGCCAAAACATTCAGTACTTC
.	few	TRBJ2-2	TRBV28	CASSLLGTRATGELFF	TGTGCCAGCAGTTTATTGGGGACAAGGGCCACCGGGGAGCTGTTTTTT
.	once	TRBJ1-3	TRBV28	CASSSGISSGNTIYF	TGTGCCAGCAGTTCGGGTATAAGCTCTGGAAACACCATATATTTT
.	.	TRBJ1-4	TRBV7-9	CASSFRQNNEKLFF	TGTGCCAGCAGCTTCCGGCAGAATAATGAAAAACTGTTTTTT
.	.	TRBJ2-5	TRBV11-2	CASSLGVAGQETQYF	TGTGCCAGCAGCTTGGGCGTTGCGGGACAAGAGACCCAGTACTTC
.	.	TRBJ2-7	TRBV6-6	CASSFPPYYEQYF	TGTGCCAGCAGTTTCCCGCCCTACTACGAGCAGTACTTC
.	.	TRBJ1-4	TRBV5-1	CASSLGQVGEKLFF	TGCGCCAGCAGCTTGGGACAGGTTGGAGAAAAACTGTTTTTT
.	.	TRBJ2-3	TRBV10-3	CAISESRGGSDTQYF	TGTGCCATCAGTGAGTCGCGAGGTGGTTCAGATACGCAGTATTTT
.	.	TRBJ2-5	TRBV5-4	CATGRDIPETQYF	TGTGCCACAGGCAGGGATATCCCAGAGACCCAGTACTTC
TRBD2	.	TRBJ2-3	TRBV14	CASSQGTGLNTDTQYF	TGTGCCAGCAGCCAAGGGACGGGACTAAATACAGATACGCAGTATTTT
.	.	TRBJ1-4	TRBV6-5	CASPDVGQAFEKLFF	TGTGCCAGCCCGGACGTTGGCCAGGCGTTTGAAAAACTGTTTTTT
.	.	TRBJ2-3	TRBV2	CASRGWGTDTQYF	TGTGCCAGCCGCGGGTGGGGCACAGATACGCAGTATTTT
.	.	TRBJ2-5	TRBV6-5	CASSYSYQGRETQYF	TGTGCCAGCAGTTACTCGTACCAGGGTCGAGAGACCCAGTACTTC
.	.	TRBJ1-5	TRBV6-6	CASSSDSTIRNQPQHF	TGTGCCAGCAGTTCGGACAGCACGATTCGCAATCAGCCCCAGCATTTT
.	.	TRBJ2-3	TRBV19	CASSNHRGPATQYF	TGTGCCAGTAGTAATCACCGGGGCCCCGCTACGCAGTATTTT
.	.	TRBJ2-1	TRBV4-3	CASSQDMGGGRLF	TGCGCCAGCAGCCAAGATATGGGGGGAGGTCGGCTCTTC
.	.	TRBJ2-2	TRBV28	CASSLVGLTGELFF	TGTGCCAGCAGTTTGGTAGGGCTCACCGGGGAGCTGTTTTTT
.	.	TRBJ2-1	TRBV5-4	CASSLRESYNEQFF	TGTGCCAGCAGTCTCAGGGAGTCCTACAATGAGCAGTTCTTC
TRBD2	.	TRBJ2-3	TRBV4-1	CASSQLQGTSGTDTQYF	TGCGCCAGCAGCCAGTTACAGGGGACTAGCGGCACAGATACGCAGTATTTT
.	.	TRBJ1-2	TRBV7-2	CASSLDRANYGYTF	TGTGCCAGCAGCTTAGATCGCGCTAACTATGGCTACACCTTC
TRBD2	once	TRBJ2-5	TRBV14	CASSQAGGWEETQYF	TGTGCCAGCAGCCAGGCGGGAGGTTGGGAAGAGACCCAGTACTTC
.	.	TRBJ2-3	TRBV4-3	CASSRGRSPTDTQYF	TGCGCCAGCAGCCGGGGTAGGAGTCCCACAGATACGCAGTATTTT
.	once	TRBJ1-5	TRBV28	CASSYRGSNQPQHF	TGTGCCAGCAGTTATAGGGGTAGCAATCAGCCCCAGCATTTT
TRBD2	few	TRBJ2-7	TRBV6-5	CASSYSGSGTYEQYF	TGTGCCAGCAGTTATAGCGGGAGTGGGACCTACGAGCAGTACTTC
.	once	TRBJ2-5	TRBV19	CASSIVGGYRETQYF	TGTGCCAGTAGTATAGTTGGGGGATACCGGGAGACCCAGTACTTC
.	.	TRBJ1-6	TRBV5-1	CASSNRDTNNSPLHF	TGCGCCAGCAGCAATCGGGACACAAATAATTCACCCCTCCACTTT
.	.	TRBJ2-1	TRBV14	CASSQEGGALNEQFF	TGTGCCAGCAGCCAAGAAGGCGGAGCTTTAAATGAGCAGTTCTTC
.	.	TRBJ2-1	TRBV19	CASRDRFGYNEQFF	TGTGCCAGTAGGGACAGATTCGGCTACAATGAGCAGTTCTTC
.	.	TRBJ2-4	TRBV5-6	CASSLPLSPGLSSKNIQYF	TGTGCCAGCAGTCTACCTTTGTCACCGGGCCTCAGTTCCAAAAACATTCAGTACTTC
TRBD2	.	TRBJ2-7	TRBV25-1	CASSALRGSGSPHEQYF	TGTGCCAGCAGTGCCCTTCGGGGAAGCGGGAGTCCCCACGAGCAGTACTTC
.	.	TRBJ1-1	TRBV6-1	CASSGDRSWAFF	TGTGCCAGCAGTGGAGACAGGTCGTGGGCTTTCTTT
TRBD2	.	TRBJ2-7	TRBV2	CASRRALRSSGSEQYF	TGTGCCAGCAGGAGGGCCCTGAGGAGTAGCGGGAGTGAGCAGTACTTC
.	.	TRBJ2-7	TRBV28	CASSVREVRNEQYF	TGTGCCAGCAGCGTTAGGGAGGTAAGGAACGAGCAGTACTTC
TRBD1	.	TRBJ2-3	TRBV10-1	CASSEFGQDADTQYF	TGCGCCAGCAGTGAGTTCGGACAGGATGCAGATACGCAGTATTTT
TRBD2	few	TRBJ2-5	TRBV5-6	CASSSGTSIETQYF	TGTGCCAGCAGTTCCGGGACTAGCATAGAGACCCAGTACTTC
.	.	TRBJ2-1	TRBV7-9	CASSLAPGSFNEQFF	TGTGCCAGCAGCTTAGCTCCGGGTTCCTTCAATGAGCAGTTCTTC
.	.	TRBJ1-6	TRBV11-3	CASSLEDNSPLHF	TGTGCCAGCAGCTTGGAGGATAATTCACCCCTCCACTTT
TRBD2	few	TRBJ2-7	TRBV6-5	CASTLSGASSYEQYF	TGTGCCAGCACCCTTAGCGGGGCGAGCTCCTACGAGCAGTACTTC
.	.	TRBJ1-6	TRBV11-2	CASRLRGSPLHF	TGTGCCAGCAGGCTAAGGGGGTCACCCCTCCACTTT
TRBD2	.	TRBJ2-5	TRBV5-6	CASSSVVLALQETQYF	TGTGCCAGCAGCTCCGTAGTACTAGCGTTGCAAGAGACCCAGTACTTC